This T cell receptor (beta chain) was captured by sequencing in a study of blood T cell repertoires in COVID-19. Profiling relied on immunoSEQ multiplex PCR, and the TCRdb table lists in-frame clones only, not all of them. There are approximately 160,000 clones in the sample; less than 90% occur only once, and over 12% lies in the top ten. The CDR3 is 14 residues long. Germline trimming cut 9 bases from V and 1 base from J; bases unmatched to any gene: 7. From germline, CDR1 is MNHEY and CDR2 SVGAGI. The V call is TRBV6-5, the J call TRBJ2-3, with TRBD2 identical over 7 bases. The sequencing input was peripheral blood. The sequence was obtained from a young man with active or convalescent COVID-19. The CDR3 loop is CASGAGEGTDTQYF. DNA for the CDR3: TGTGCCAGTGGCGCGGGAGAAGGCACAGATACGCAGTATTTT.